Presented here are 13 T cell receptor beta chains from one specimen sequenced in a study of T cells in Graves' hyperthyroidism and ophthalmopathy. TCR beta CDR3 region amplification was performed from RNA transcripts. In the first-round RT-PCR of the TCR CDR3, the HTBI primer set was used. TCRdb re-called the multiplex PCR reads with MiXCR, one entry per CDR3 protein. This repertoire shows fewer than 350,000 distinct CDR3 sequences, 13% found once; its top ten account for about 8%. The source material was blood. These TCRs come from a woman aged 30 to 39 with Graves' hyperthyroidism that later progressed to Graves' ophthalmopathy.

The chain uses TRBV15 and TRBJ2-4, with D hard to call. Germline CDR1 is LNHNV and CDR2 is YYDKDF (reference sequence). The germline V and J ends were trimmed by 4 bases and 9 bases, with 13 bases remaining between them. There are 13 residues in the CDR3. CDR3 residues: CATSKDTFRIQYF. The CDR3 nucleotides read TGTGCCACCAGCAAAGACACTTTCCGCATTCAGTACTTC.

The sample holds a few counts of this clonotype. The chain joins TRBV20-1 to TRBJ2-2; 12 bases are a match to TRBD2. The CDR3 consists of 12 residues. Germline V gene lookup returns CDR1 DFQATT and CDR2 SNEGSKA (reference sequence). With V trimmed by 6 bases and J by 10 bases, 3 bases remained unmatched. The CDR3 region has the DNA TGCAGTGCCCGACTAGCGGGAGAGGAGCTGTTTTTT. Protein sequence: CSARLAGEELFF.

With regard to this clonotype: A clone one base away is much larger, so this may be a read error. The genes are TRBV6-9 and TRBJ2-7; D tentatively fits TRBD1 or TRBD2 (5 bases each). From germline, CDR1 is MNHGY and CDR2 SVAAGI. CDR3 size: 13 residues. Trimming pared 4 bases from V and 6 bases from J, leaving 13 bases between. Here the CDR3 reads CASSCGSGLEQYF. The CDR3 coding sequence is TGTGCCAGCAGTTGCGGGTCGGGGCTCGAGCAGTACTTC.

The sample holds many counts of this clonotype. This sequence joins TRBV7-9 and TRBJ2-3; D not resolved. The CDR3 totals 15 residues. Germline CDR1 is SEHNR and CDR2 is FQNEAQ (reference sequence). Trimming removed 7 bases from V and 6 bases from J, with 20 bases in between. The CDR3 region is CASTKGQAAPDTQYF. The CDR3 region has the DNA TGTGCCAGCACCAAAGGGCAGGCTGCCCCTGATACGCAGTATTTT.

This clonotype has just a few counts. J is TRBJ2-3 and V is TRBV9, with TRBD2 as a possible D gene (5 bases). Germline V gives CDR1 SGDLS, CDR2 YYNGEE. Trimming stripped 0 bases from V and 4 bases from J, with 12 bases between. This CDR3 comprises 15 residues. The CDR3: CASSVGVGDSDTQYF. As DNA, the CDR3 is TGTGCCAGCAGCGTAGGGGTGGGAGACTCAGATACGCAGTATTTT.

This clonotype turned up a few times. The rearrangement uses TRBV19 and TRBJ1-5; the D gene is possibly TRBD1 (5 bases). The CDR3 is 15 amino acids. The V gene's germline CDR1 is LNHDA and CDR2 SQIVND (reference sequence). Trimming took off 0 bases at V and 0 bases at J, with 6 bases between the two ends. DNA for the CDR3: TGTGCCAGTAGTATAGAGGGGCTTAGCAATCAGCCCCAGCATTTT. It specifies CASSIEGLSNQPQHF.

In its sample, this clonotype was seen many times. The chain is built from TRBV12-3 or TRBV12-4 and TRBJ1-5, with 7 bases lining up with TRBD1. Unmatched junction bases numbered 11, after V lost 7 bases and J lost 5 bases. The CDR3 has 15 amino acids. DNA of the CDR3: TGTGCCAGCACCCGCGACAGGGTAATGGATCAGCCCCAGCATTTT. Amino acids: CASTRDRVMDQPQHF.

This chain uses TRBV20-1 with TRBJ1-2; D gene ambiguous. This CDR3 comprises 13 residues. Germline loops: CDR1 DFQATT, CDR2 SNEGSKA (reference sequence). Trimming removed 6 bases from V and 5 bases from J, with 16 bases in between. This chain's CDR3 is CSAPEGPSYGYTF. The CDR3 DNA is TGCAGTGCGCCCGAGGGCCCAAGTTATGGCTACACCTTC.

This clonotype was observed a handful of times. The rearrangement joins TRBV20-1 to TRBJ2-1; TRBD2 is a possible D gene (5 bases). The CDR3 spans 16 residues. V gave up 4 bases and J gave up 4 bases, with 20 bases separating them. Looked up from germline, CDR1 is DFQATT and CDR2 is SNEGSKA (reference sequence). This CDR3 is CSAKERATGGYNEQFF. CDR3 nucleotides: TGCAGTGCTAAGGAGAGGGCTACTGGTGGATACAATGAGCAGTTCTTC.

This clonotype was observed a handful of times. CDR3 amino acids: CASSSTPNQPQHF. The DNA of the CDR3 is TGTGCCAGTAGTTCCACCCCAAATCAGCCCCAGCATTTT. The rearrangement uses TRBV19 and TRBJ1-5; D uncertain. This CDR3 has 13 residues. Trimming took off 5 bases at V and 4 bases at J, with 9 bases between the two ends. In germline, CDR1 is LNHDA, CDR2 SQIVND (reference sequence).

This clonotype was detected many times. V is TRBV28 and J is TRBJ1-5, with a possible D match to TRBD1 (6 bases). The V gene's germline CDR1 is MDHEN and CDR2 SYDVKM. The V end lost 7 bases, the J end lost 8 bases, and 18 bases lay between the germline ends. The CDR3 length is 14 residues. Written as DNA, the CDR3 is TGTGCCAGCATATCAATGTGGGGGCATGAGCCCCAGCATTTT. It specifies CASISMWGHEPQHF.

This clonotype was seen ten or more times. Written as DNA, the CDR3 is TGTGCCAGTAGTACCGGGACAGGGAAGGCTGAAGCTTTCTTT. It is translated as CASSTGTGKAEAFF. J is TRBJ1-1 and V is TRBV19, with 9 nucleotides matching TRBD1. CDR1 LNHDA and CDR2 SQIVND come from the germline V gene (reference sequence). CDR3 size: 14 residues. V lost 4 bases and J lost 6; bases outside the gene matches: 6.

The sample holds many counts of this clonotype. CDR3 nucleotides: TGTGCCAGCAGTCAACAGACGGAGAATTCACCCCTCCACTTT. It encodes CASSQQTENSPLHF. The chain employs TRBV6-1 and TRBJ1-6; D gene uncertain. Per the germline V gene, CDR1 is MNHNS and CDR2 is SASEGT. The CDR3 spans 14 residues. Trimming took off 5 bases at V and 7 bases at J, with 12 bases between the two ends.